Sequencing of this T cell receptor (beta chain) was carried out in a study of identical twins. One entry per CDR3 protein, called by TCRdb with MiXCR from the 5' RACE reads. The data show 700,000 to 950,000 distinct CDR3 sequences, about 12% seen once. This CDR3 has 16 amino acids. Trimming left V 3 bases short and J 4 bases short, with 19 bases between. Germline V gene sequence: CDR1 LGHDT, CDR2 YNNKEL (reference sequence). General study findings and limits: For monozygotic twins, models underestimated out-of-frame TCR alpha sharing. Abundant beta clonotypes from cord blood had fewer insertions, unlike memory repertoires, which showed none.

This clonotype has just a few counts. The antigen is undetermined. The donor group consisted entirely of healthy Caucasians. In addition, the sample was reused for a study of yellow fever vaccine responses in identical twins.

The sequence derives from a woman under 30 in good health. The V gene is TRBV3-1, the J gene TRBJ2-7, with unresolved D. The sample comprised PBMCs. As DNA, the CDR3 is TGTGCCAGCAGCCAGCAAATAACCTGGGGAAATTACGAGCAGTACTTC. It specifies CASSQQITWGNYEQYF.